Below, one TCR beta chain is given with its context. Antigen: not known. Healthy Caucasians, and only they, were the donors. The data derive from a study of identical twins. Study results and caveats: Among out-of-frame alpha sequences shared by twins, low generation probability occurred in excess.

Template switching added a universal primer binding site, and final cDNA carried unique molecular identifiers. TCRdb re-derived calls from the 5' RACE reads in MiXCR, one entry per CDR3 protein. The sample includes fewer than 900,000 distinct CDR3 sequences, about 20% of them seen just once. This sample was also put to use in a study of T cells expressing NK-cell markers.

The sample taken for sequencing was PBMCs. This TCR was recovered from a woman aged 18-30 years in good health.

CDR3 in DNA: TGTGCCTCCCGGGACGTAACTGAAAAACTGTTTTTT. This codes for CASRDVTEKLFF. V and J are TRBV10-3 and TRBJ1-4, with D possibly being TRBD1 (5 bases). The ends were cut back, 11 bases at V and 7 bases at J, with 14 bases in the middle. CDR3 size: 12 residues. Germline loops: CDR1 ENHRY, CDR2 SYGVKD.